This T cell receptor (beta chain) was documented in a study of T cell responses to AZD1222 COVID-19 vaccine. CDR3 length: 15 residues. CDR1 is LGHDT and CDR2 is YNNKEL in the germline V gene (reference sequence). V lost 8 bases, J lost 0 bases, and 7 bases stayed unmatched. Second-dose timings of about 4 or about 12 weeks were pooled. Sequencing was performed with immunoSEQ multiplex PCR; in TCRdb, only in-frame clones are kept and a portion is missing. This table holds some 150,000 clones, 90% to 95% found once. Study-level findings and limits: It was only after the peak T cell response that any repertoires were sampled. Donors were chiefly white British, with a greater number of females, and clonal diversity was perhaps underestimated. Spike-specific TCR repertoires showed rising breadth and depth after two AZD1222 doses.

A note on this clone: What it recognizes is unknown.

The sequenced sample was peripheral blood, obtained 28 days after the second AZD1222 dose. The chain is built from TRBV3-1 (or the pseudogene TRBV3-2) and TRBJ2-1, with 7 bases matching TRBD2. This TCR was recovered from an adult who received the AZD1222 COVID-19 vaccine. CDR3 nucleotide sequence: TGTGCCAGCCGGACTAGGTTGAGCTCCTACAATGAGCAGTTCTTC. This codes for CASRTRLSSYNEQFF.